Following are 22 T cell receptor beta chains from one sample sequenced in a study of blood T cell repertoires in COVID-19. The method was immunoSEQ multiplex PCR; TCRdb's version includes in-frame clones alone and lacks a portion of them. The table shows roughly 400,000 clones, with about 83% occurring only once. Sequenced: PBMCs or T cells enriched from blood (not recorded which). Every receptor here comes from a woman aged 45-65 years who had recovered from COVID-19.

This clone was recorded only once. The V gene is TRBV5-1, the J gene TRBJ1-6; 9 bases map to TRBD1. This CDR3 has 16 residues. The junction had 12 bases not matched to a gene; V was cut back by 7 bases and J by 7 bases. From germline, CDR1 is SGHRS and CDR2 YFSETQ. CDR3 region: CASSNRLGQGNSPLHF. CDR3 sequence (DNA): TGCGCCAGCTCAAACCGTTTGGGACAGGGCAATTCACCCCTCCACTTT.

The chain has TRBV2 and TRBJ2-1; 7 bases line up with TRBD2. The CDR3 contains 17 residues. V shed 7 bases and J 4 bases; nucleotides not matched to a gene: 16. Looked up from germline, CDR1 is SNHLY and CDR2 is FYNNEI. The DNA for the CDR3 is TGTGCCAGCACCAAATATACCCCTAGCGGACGTTACAATGAGCAGTTCTTC. Protein: CASTKYTPSGRYNEQFF.

The V call is TRBV5-1, the J call TRBJ2-7; 8 bases fit TRBD1. Germline loops: CDR1 SGHRS, CDR2 YFSETQ. The V gene end was trimmed by 2 bases and the J gene end by 2 bases; junction bases not matched to a gene: 6. The CDR3 has 15 residues. The DNA of the CDR3 is TGCGCCAGCAGCTTAGGACAGGGTGGGACCTACGAGCAGTACTTC. Encoded protein: CASSLGQGGTYEQYF. Full variable domain (rest looked up from reference TRBV5-1 and TRBJ2-7): KAGVTQTPRYLIKTRGQQVTLSCSPISGHRSVSWYQQTPGQGLQFLFEYFSETQRNKGNFPGRFSGRQFSNSRSEMNVSTLELGDSALYLCASSLGQGGTYEQYFGPGTRLTVT.

The V gene is TRBV24-1, the J gene TRBJ2-1, with a weak D call TRBD2 (5 bases). V was pared by 9 bases and J by 7 bases, with 15 bases between. The germline V gene encodes CDR1 KGHDR and CDR2 SFDVKD. The CDR3 covers 13 residues. The CDR3 DNA is TGTGCCACCTCCCCGGGGTTTGGGAATGAGCAGTTCTTC. Translation: CATSPGFGNEQFF.

The chain has TRBV6-1 and TRBJ1-1; TRBD1 agrees at 7 bases. CDR3 length equals 15 residues. Germline V gene sequence: CDR1 MNHNS, CDR2 SASEGT. V was clipped by 0 bases and J by 14 bases; unmatched bases: 15. CDR3 in DNA: TGTGCCAGCAGTGAAGCGCTTCTGGGACAGTCAATAGGATTCTTT. It specifies CASSEALLGQSIGFF.

This clone occurred once. The chain's CDR3 is CASSTVGGGVETQYF. The CDR3 region has the DNA TGTGCCAGCAGTACCGTGGGGGGGGGCGTAGAGACCCAGTACTTC. The V and J genes are TRBV6-5 and TRBJ2-5, with a possible D match to TRBD2 (7 bases). The V end was cut by 5 bases, the J end by 4 bases, with 17 bases between. The V gene's germline CDR1 is MNHEY and CDR2 SVGAGI. The CDR3 consists of 15 residues.

The rearrangement uses TRBV25-1 and TRBJ2-1, with TRBD1 matching over 9 bases. V trimming: 8 bases; J trimming: 4 bases; junction bases outside the gene matches: 9. CDR1 and CDR2 (germline): MGHDK, SYGVNS. CDR3 length: 15 amino acids. Here the CDR3 DNA reads TGTGCCAGCTATAAGGGCGGGACAGGGTACAATGAGCAGTTCTTC. This gives the protein CASYKGGTGYNEQFF.

The chain couples TRBV2 to TRBJ2-5; the match to TRBD2 covers 7 bases. The ends lost 5 bases at V and 2 bases at J; junction bases unmatched: 8. Germline CDR1 reads SNHLY; CDR2 reads FYNNEI. The CDR3 covers 15 residues. The CDR3 region is CASSSGLGSQETQYF. DNA of the CDR3: TGTGCCAGCAGTTCAGGACTAGGGAGTCAAGAGACCCAGTACTTC.

The chain carries TRBV29-1 and TRBJ1-4; 7 bases map to TRBD1. There are 13 residues in the CDR3. V lost 6 bases, J lost 7 bases, and 8 bases stayed unmatched. In germline, CDR1 is SQVTM, CDR2 ANQGSEA. CDR3 in amino acids: CSVQTGLAEKLFF. The CDR3, as DNA: TGCAGCGTACAGACAGGGTTGGCTGAAAAACTGTTTTTT.

This clone was observed a single time. The CDR3 nucleotides are TGTGCCAGCAGCCGCGGACAGGGGGCTGGAAACACCATATATTTT. Its translation is CASSRGQGAGNTIYF. The rearrangement links TRBV4-2 to TRBJ1-3, with 10 bases matching TRBD1. This CDR3 region has 15 residues. CDR1 and CDR2 (germline): LGHNA, YNFKEQ. V gave up 4 bases and J gave up 2 bases; unmatched junction bases: 2.

This chain joins TRBV9 and TRBJ1-3; 10 bases are shared with TRBD1. CDR3 size: 17 residues. Germline trimming cut 2 bases from V and 2 bases from J; bases unmatched to any gene: 7. Germline V CDR1 and CDR2: SGDLS, YYNGEE. The CDR3 nucleotides read TGTGCCAGCAGCGTGGGTGACAGGGGGCAGGCTGGAAACACCATATATTTT. Amino acid sequence: CASSVGDRGQAGNTIYF.

The V and J genes are TRBV5-1 and TRBJ2-1, with 12 bases that match TRBD2. The V segment lost 4 bases and the J segment 5 bases; nucleotides outside the gene matches: 7. The CDR3 covers 16 residues. Germline V lookup: CDR1 SGHRS, CDR2 YFSETQ. The CDR3 is CASSQTSGGANNEQFF. DNA for the CDR3: TGCGCCAGCAGCCAGACTAGCGGGGGAGCTAACAATGAGCAGTTCTTC. Based on the CDR3 plus reference TRBV5-1 and TRBJ2-1, the full variable domain is KAGVTQTPRYLIKTRGQQVTLSCSPISGHRSVSWYQQTPGQGLQFLFEYFSETQRNKGNFPGRFSGRQFSNSRSEMNVSTLELGDSALYLCASSQTSGGANNEQFFGPGTRLTVL.

This sequence joins TRBV5-4 and TRBJ2-2; 10 nucleotides align to TRBD2. CDR1 is SGHNT and CDR2 is YYREEE in the germline V gene (reference sequence). Germline trimming cut 7 bases from V and 4 bases from J; bases unmatched to any gene: 7. CDR3 length equals 15 residues. CDR3 loop: CASGPSGGITGELFF. CDR3 bases: TGTGCCAGCGGTCCTAGCGGGGGAATCACCGGGGAGCTGTTTTTT.

This rearrangement joins TRBV18 to TRBJ1-2; 7 bases agree with TRBD1. Germline lookup yields CDR1 KGHSH and CDR2 LQKENI. The CDR3 consists of 14 residues. V dropped 2 bases and J dropped 4; count of bases not matched to a gene: 4. The CDR3: CASSPEGQLYGYTF. CDR3 nucleotides: TGTGCCAGCTCACCAGAGGGACAGCTCTATGGCTACACCTTC.

J is TRBJ2-6 and V is TRBV7-9; weak D call: TRBD1 (5 bases). Looked up from germline, CDR1 is SEHNR and CDR2 is FQNEAQ (reference sequence). Trimming cost V 5 bases and J 4 bases, with 12 bases left between them. This CDR3 contains 15 residues. The CDR3 DNA is TGTGCCAGCAGCGCAGGACACCGCGGGGCCAACGTCCTGACTTTC. Its protein is CASSAGHRGANVLTF.

The rearrangement joins TRBV12-3 or TRBV12-4 to TRBJ2-1, with D perhaps matching TRBD1 (6 bases). Trimming took off 5 bases at V and 7 bases at J, with 12 bases between the two ends. The CDR3 sequence is 13 residues long. The CDR3, as DNA: TGTGCCAGCAGTCGGACAGCTTGGAATGAGCAGTTCTTC. Amino acids: CASSRTAWNEQFF.

The gene calls are TRBV11-2 and TRBJ2-5, with TRBD1 identical over 12 bases. The V and J ends lost 5 bases and 5 bases, in that order; junction bases with no gene match: 6. The CDR3 runs 15 residues. CDR1 is SGHAT and CDR2 is FQNNGV in the germline V gene. CDR3 amino acids: CASSGRDRGRETQYF. The CDR3 region has the DNA TGTGCCAGCAGCGGGCGGGACAGGGGGCGCGAGACCCAGTACTTC.

This clone was seen a handful of times. The V gene is TRBV5-6, the J gene TRBJ1-3; possible D gene TRBD1, 6 bases. The V and J ends lost 4 bases and 8 bases respectively, with 19 bases between them. This CDR3 is 15 amino acids long. Germline CDR1 reads SGHDT; CDR2 reads YYEEEE. CDR3 sequence reads: CASSLTGQSGYTIYF. The CDR3 bases are TGTGCCAGCAGCCTCACGGGACAATCAGGTTACACCATATATTTT.

The gene calls are TRBV3-1 (or the pseudogene TRBV3-2) and TRBJ1-1; D call uncertain. This CDR3 is built from 13 residues. Germline V gene sequence: CDR1 LGHDT, CDR2 YNNKEL (reference sequence). V gave up 4 bases and J gave up 11 bases, with 17 bases separating them. The CDR3 loop reads CASSRLETSWAFF. For the CDR3, the DNA is TGTGCCAGCAGCCGCCTGGAGACCTCTTGGGCTTTCTTT.

This clone showed up just a few times. The chain employs TRBV13 and TRBJ2-2; TRBD1 aligns across 7 bases. Germline loops: CDR1 PRHDT, CDR2 FYEKMQ (reference sequence). The ends lost 5 bases at V and 5 bases at J; junction bases unmatched: 11. This CDR3 has 16 amino acids. CDR3 DNA sequence: TGTGCCAGCAGCCCGCCCAGGGACAGTAATACCGGGGAGCTGTTTTTT. This gives the protein CASSPPRDSNTGELFF.

The chain has TRBV28 and TRBJ1-2, with D perhaps TRBD1 (6 bases). In germline, CDR1 is MDHEN, CDR2 SYDVKM. The CDR3 runs 13 residues. Trimming left V 7 bases short and J 4 bases short, with 13 bases between. The CDR3 here is CASTKGGTYGYTF. The CDR3 DNA is TGTGCCAGCACAAAAGGGGGAACCTATGGCTACACCTTC.

This clone was counted a single time. The chain is built from TRBV18 and TRBJ1-2; TRBD1 is a possible D gene (5 bases). Germline V gene lookup returns CDR1 KGHSH and CDR2 LQKENI. This CDR3 is built from 13 residues. With 4 bases removed from V and 2 bases from J, the gap between germline ends came to 8 bases. CDR3 nucleotide sequence: TGTGCCAGCTCACGGGGCCTAAACTATGGCTACACCTTC. Protein sequence: CASSRGLNYGYTF.